These 10 T cell receptor beta chains share one sample of origin, sequenced in a study of cytomegalovirus exposure and HLA in healthy donors. Vbeta (60) and Jbeta (13) primers were used in the PCR. Sequenced by immunoSEQ multiplex PCR; TCRdb stores in-frame clones only, minus some. The data contain approximately 110,000 clones, around 73% of them singletons. Sequences were obtained from PBMCs. The receptors originated from a man in his sixties in good health and CMV-seropositive.

The V call is TRBV5-1, the J call TRBJ1-5, with 9 bases matching TRBD1. With V trimmed by 2 bases and J by 5 bases, 2 bases remained unmatched. CDR3 length: 14 residues. From germline, CDR1 is SGHRS and CDR2 YFSETQ. CDR3 DNA: TGCGCCAGCAGCTTTACAGGGGGCGATCAGCCCCAGCATTTT. As protein: CASSFTGGDQPQHF. Using reference TRBV5-1 and TRBJ1-5 for the parts outside the CDR3, the full variable domain is KAGVTQTPRYLIKTRGQQVTLSCSPISGHRSVSWYQQTPGQGLQFLFEYFSETQRNKGNFPGRFSGRQFSNSRSEMNVSTLELGDSALYLCASSFTGGDQPQHFGDGTRLSIL.

The chain is built from TRBV29-1 and TRBJ2-1, with a weak D call TRBD1 (6 bases). The CDR3 is 15 amino acids. V shed 7 bases and J shed 3 bases, with 19 bases lying between them. Germline lookup yields CDR1 SQVTM and CDR2 ANQGSEA. The CDR3 sequence: CSADFQGRLYNEQFF. The CDR3 DNA sequence: TGCAGCGCCGACTTCCAGGGGCGACTCTACAATGAGCAGTTCTTC.

The V and J genes are TRBV9 and TRBJ1-4; D unclear. Germline loops: CDR1 SGDLS, CDR2 YYNGEE. CDR3 length: 16 residues. The V gene lost 0 bases and the J gene lost 4 bases, with 13 bases spanning the gap. In nucleotides, the CDR3 is TGTGCCAGCAGCGTAGACGTCGGGTTATTTAATGAAAAACTGTTTTTT. Amino acids: CASSVDVGLFNEKLFF.

This clone showed up just a few times. The chain employs TRBV5-5 and TRBJ2-7; 10 nucleotides match TRBD1. The CDR3 has 13 amino acids. The V segment lost 5 bases and the J segment 7 bases; nucleotides outside the gene matches: 6. Germline V CDR1 and CDR2: SGHKS, YYEKEE (reference sequence). The chain's CDR3 is CASRPGQGEEQYF. The CDR3 DNA is TGTGCCAGCAGACCAGGACAGGGGGAGGAGCAGTACTTC. Filled out from reference TRBV5-5 and TRBJ2-7, the complete variable domain reads DAGVTQSPTHLIKTRGQQVTLRCSPISGHKSVSWYQQVLGQGPQFIFQYYEKEERGRGNFPDRFSARQFPNYSSELNVNALLLGDSALYLCASRPGQGEEQYFGPGTRLTVT.

This chain connects TRBV6-4 to TRBJ2-5, with D perhaps matching TRBD2 (5 bases). The DNA end is more similar to TRBJ2-7, so the J call may be wrong. The CDR3 contains 12 residues. The germline CDR1 and CDR2 sequences are MRHNA and SNTAGT. CDR3 in amino acids: CASTHEGYEQYF. In DNA, the CDR3 is TGTGCCAGCACTCACGAGGGTTACGAGCAGTACTTC.

This clone was seen only a few times. This CDR3 reads CASTPAGTGLSYEQYF. The CDR3 DNA reads TGTGCCAGCACCCCGGCCGGGACAGGGTTGTCCTACGAGCAGTACTTC. This rearrangement joins TRBV28 to TRBJ2-7, with 9 bases that match TRBD1. V was pared by 7 bases and J by 1 base, with 11 bases of the junction left unmatched. The CDR3 runs to 16 residues. Germline V gene data show CDR1 as MDHEN and CDR2 as SYDVKM.

As regards this clone: In the same sample, other DNA sequences code for this CDR3. The genes are TRBV5-1 and TRBJ1-6; 7 bases line up with TRBD1. After removal of 0 bases from V and 6 bases from J, the junction contained 0 bases not matched to a gene. CDR1 is SGHRS, CDR2 YFSETQ, per germline. CDR3 size: 14 residues. The CDR3 region has the DNA TGCGCCAGCAGCTTGGGACAGGGTAATTCACCCCTCCACTTT. Its translation: CASSLGQGNSPLHF.

CDR3 amino acids: CASSSSGQGTTEAFF. DNA of the CDR3: TGTGCCAGCAGCTCCTCGGGACAGGGGACCACTGAAGCTTTCTTT. The chain has TRBV11-3 and TRBJ1-1; 10 nucleotides line up with TRBD1. With 4 bases clipped from V and 4 bases from J, the junction kept 6 bases outside the gene matches. The length of the CDR3 is 15 residues. The germline CDR1 and CDR2 sequences are SGHNT and YENEEA.

A few counts support this clone. The CDR3, as DNA: TGCGCCAGCAGCGTGGGACAGGGTTCGGGAAACACCATATATTTT. Amino acid sequence: CASSVGQGSGNTIYF. The J gene is TRBJ1-3, the V gene TRBV5-1; 9 positions agree with TRBD1. CDR1 SGHRS and CDR2 YFSETQ come from the germline V gene. Trimming removed 4 bases from V and 4 bases from J; junction bases left unmatched: 6. The CDR3 runs 15 residues.

This clone has just one count. The chain has TRBV28 and TRBJ1-1; 7 nucleotides line up with TRBD1. Germline CDR1 reads MDHEN; CDR2 reads SYDVKM. The CDR3 is 16 amino acids. With 4 bases clipped from V and 1 base from J, the junction kept 9 bases outside the gene matches. CDR3 sequence: CASSSGGPKANTEAFF. CDR3 bases: TGTGCCAGCAGTTCAGGGGGGCCGAAAGCGAACACTGAAGCTTTCTTT.